This TCR beta chain was recorded in a study of blood T cell repertoires in COVID-19. The assay was immunoSEQ multiplex PCR, and TCRdb's table has in-frame clones only and misses some. The sample records some 120,000 clones, about nine tenths being singletons. Source material: peripheral blood. The source is a man in his sixties with COVID-19, enrolled during active disease.

The CDR3 DNA sequence: TGTGCCAGCACCTACCGGGGCGGGAACGAAAAACTGTTTTTT. Its translation: CASTYRGGNEKLFF. The chain combines TRBV6-6 with TRBJ1-4; the D gene is possibly TRBD1 (5 bases). CDR1 is MNHNY, CDR2 SVGAGI, per germline (reference sequence). CDR3 length equals 14 residues. V lost 7 bases, J lost 8 bases, and 17 bases lay in between.